A selection of T cell receptor beta chains follows, all from one sample in a study of blood T cell repertoires in COVID-19. Assay used: immunoSEQ multiplex PCR; TCRdb lists only in-frame clones, some missing. The sample has about 57,000 clones, roughly 87% seen once. The sample comprised peripheral blood. The receptors derive from a woman aged 80 or over with COVID-19, enrolled during active disease. Both conserved end residues are part of each CDR3. The order of the fields is V gene, D gene, J gene, clone size, CDR3 protein, CDR3 DNA. The D gene is left open where the match is weak. Rows give clone size only sometimes, using once, few, many, or a class for an expanded clone.

TRBV7-9	.	TRBJ1-5	few	CASSLGSGIPSQPQHF	TGTGCCAGCAGCTTGGGGTCAGGGATCCCCAGTCAGCCCCAGCATTTT
TRBV6-5	.	TRBJ1-4	.	CASINPTNEKLFF	TGTGCCAGCATTAATCCCACTAATGAAAAACTGTTTTTT
TRBV19	.	TRBJ1-2	.	CASSTGEAGGYTF	TGTGCCAGTAGTACCGGCGAGGCGGGAGGCTACACCTTC
TRBV5-1	.	TRBJ2-7	.	CASSSSTYEQYF	TGCGCCAGCAGCTCTAGTACCTACGAGCAGTACTTC
TRBV10-3	.	TRBJ2-2	.	CAISGEAVNTGELFF	TGTGCCATCAGTGGAGAGGCGGTGAACACCGGGGAGCTGTTTTTT
TRBV2	.	TRBJ1-2	.	CASSERQPYGYTF	TGTGCCAGCAGTGAACGACAACCATATGGCTACACCTTC
TRBV11-2	TRBD1	TRBJ2-7	once	CASSLRGQGIYEQYF	TGTGCCAGCAGCCTAAGAGGACAGGGGATCTACGAGCAGTACTTC
TRBV19	TRBD1	TRBJ1-5	.	CASSPVGQGDFQPQHF	TGTGCCAGTAGTCCTGTCGGGCAGGGGGATTTTCAGCCCCAGCATTTT
TRBV4-2	.	TRBJ1-1	.	CASSQVQGLGAFF	TGTGCCAGCAGCCAAGTACAGGGCCTTGGGGCTTTCTTT
TRBV6-5	.	TRBJ1-2	.	CASPGPLVPLYGYTF	TGTGCCAGCCCAGGGCCCTTAGTTCCTCTCTATGGCTACACCTTC
TRBV10-3	.	TRBJ2-5	.	CAISESDRQTQYF	TGTGCCATCAGTGAGTCTGACAGGCAGACCCAGTACTTC
TRBV5-6	TRBD1	TRBJ1-1	.	CASSWGQGDTEAFF	TGTGCCAGCAGCTGGGGACAGGGGGATACTGAAGCTTTCTTT
TRBV2	.	TRBJ1-6	.	CASRVDSSYNSPLHF	TGTGCCAGCAGGGTAGATAGCTCCTATAATTCACCCCTCCACTTT
TRBV30	TRBD1	TRBJ2-7	.	CAWSVGTGEYF	TGTGCCTGGAGTGTTGGGACAGGGGAGTACTTC
TRBV9	TRBD2	TRBJ2-3	once	CASSAVGGIAGTQYF	TGTGCCAGCAGCGCAGTTGGGGGGATAGCGGGTACGCAGTATTTT
TRBV4-1	.	TRBJ1-5	.	CASSQVTGVAGNQPQHF	TGCGCCAGCAGCCAAGTGACGGGGGTTGCGGGGAATCAGCCCCAGCATTTT
TRBV30	.	TRBJ2-2	few	CAWSLGTARELFF	TGTGCCTGGAGCCTCGGGACTGCACGGGAGCTGTTTTTT
TRBV7-2	.	TRBJ1-2	.	CASSLTTGPNYGYTF	TGTGCCAGCAGCTTAACGACAGGACCTAACTATGGCTACACCTTC
TRBV28	TRBD1	TRBJ1-2	.	CASSSGGVYGYTF	TGTGCCAGCAGTTCAGGGGGCGTATATGGCTACACCTTC
TRBV5-1	.	TRBJ2-5	.	CASSLAGVETQYF	TGCGCCAGCAGCTTGGCAGGGGTCGAGACCCAGTACTTC
TRBV4-1	.	TRBJ2-1	few	CASSQDYSEQFF	TGCGCCAGCAGCCAAGATTACAGTGAGCAGTTCTTC
TRBV27	.	TRBJ1-1	.	CASSPLVTGEAFF	TGTGCCAGCAGTCCTTTGGTGACAGGCGAAGCTTTCTTT
TRBV19	TRBD1	TRBJ1-1	.	CATERTGLNTEAFF	TGTGCCACCGAGAGGACAGGATTGAACACTGAAGCTTTCTTT
TRBV27	TRBD1	TRBJ1-5	once	CASSSLTGAFQPQHF	TGTGCCAGCAGTTCCCTGACAGGGGCTTTTCAGCCCCAGCATTTT
TRBV14	TRBD2	TRBJ2-3	.	CASSLRRTSGGARTDTQYF	TGTGCCAGCAGCCTTCGGCGGACTAGCGGGGGGGCGCGTACAGATACGCAGTATTTT
TRBV3-1/TRBV3-2	.	TRBJ2-2	.	CASSRSGKRPGGGNTGELFF	TGTGCCAGCAGCCGATCAGGAAAACGGCCGGGGGGCGGGAACACCGGGGAGCTGTTTTTT
TRBV6-5	.	TRBJ1-3	few	CASGRGSGNTIYF	TGTGCCAGTGGTCGGGGCTCTGGAAACACCATATATTTT
TRBV10-3	TRBD1	TRBJ1-2	.	CAISGVQGVYGYTF	TGTGCCATCAGTGGGGTACAGGGGGTCTATGGCTACACCTTC
TRBV3-1/TRBV3-2	.	TRBJ2-1	.	CASSQETGGNNEQFF	TGTGCCAGCAGCCAAGAAACCGGGGGAAACAATGAGCAGTTCTTC
TRBV19	.	TRBJ2-3	.	CASSWSPRDTDTQYF	TGTGCCAGTAGTTGGTCTCCTCGGGACACAGATACGCAGTATTTT
TRBV7-8	TRBD2	TRBJ2-2	once	CASSGSGGATGELFF	TGTGCCAGCAGCGGTAGCGGGGGGGCCACCGGGGAGCTGTTTTTT
TRBV10-3	.	TRBJ2-1	.	CAIARRGIREQFF	TGTGCCATTGCCCGTAGAGGGATCAGGGAGCAGTTCTTC
TRBV18	.	TRBJ2-7	.	CASSSQGLYEQYF	TGTGCCAGCTCATCTCAGGGGCTCTACGAGCAGTACTTC
TRBV4-1	TRBD1	TRBJ2-2	.	CASSQAGQPNTGELFF	TGCGCCAGCAGCCAAGCGGGACAGCCCAACACCGGGGAGCTGTTTTTT
TRBV9	TRBD1	TRBJ2-5	.	CASSVNRGSGETQYF	TGTGCCAGCAGCGTAAACAGGGGGTCGGGAGAGACCCAGTACTTC
TRBV7-9	.	TRBJ1-1	many	CASSLVAGVRNTEAFF	TGTGCCAGCAGCTTAGTGGCGGGGGTACGGAACACTGAAGCTTTCTTT
TRBV14	TRBD2	TRBJ2-3	.	CASSQNRGTRGNTQYF	TGTGCCAGCAGCCAAAACCGGGGGACTAGGGGAAATACGCAGTATTTT
TRBV28	.	TRBJ1-5	.	CASSTPGFGQPQHF	TGTGCCAGCAGTACCCCAGGGTTCGGTCAGCCCCAGCATTTT
TRBV3-1/TRBV3-2	.	TRBJ1-4	.	CASSSGQLGANEKLFF	TGTGCCAGCAGCTCTGGACAGCTGGGGGCAAATGAAAAACTGTTTTTT
TRBV9	TRBD1	TRBJ2-2	.	CASSLKQGAKNTGELFF	TGTGCCAGCAGCTTAAAACAGGGGGCGAAGAACACCGGGGAGCTGTTTTTT
TRBV5-6	TRBD1	TRBJ2-5	.	CASSPTGAQETQYF	TGTGCCAGCAGCCCGACAGGGGCCCAAGAGACCCAGTACTTC
TRBV2	TRBD2	TRBJ2-2	many	CASSALLAGNTGELFF	TGTGCCAGCAGTGCCCTACTAGCGGGGAACACCGGGGAGCTGTTTTTT
TRBV25-1	TRBD1	TRBJ1-4	once	CASGRGDRDEKLFF	TGTGCCAGCGGACGAGGGGACAGGGATGAAAAACTGTTTTTT
TRBV6-1	.	TRBJ2-3	.	CASSEARADTQYF	TGTGCCAGCAGTGAAGCGAGAGCGGATACGCAGTATTTT
TRBV5-8	TRBD1	TRBJ1-5	once	CASSSGQVNLNQPQHF	TGTGCCAGCAGCTCGGGACAGGTGAACTTGAATCAGCCCCAGCATTTT
TRBV7-2	TRBD2	TRBJ2-5	.	CASSTSGSGGFFETQYF	TGTGCCAGCAGCACCTCAGGAAGCGGGGGTTTTTTTGAGACCCAGTACTTC
TRBV6-6	.	TRBJ1-6	.	CASTWASYNSPLHF	TGTGCCAGCACCTGGGCGTCCTATAATTCACCCCTCCACTTT
TRBV10-3	.	TRBJ2-3	.	CAISESNSKTSTDTQYF	TGTGCCATCAGTGAGTCCAACAGCAAAACTAGCACAGATACGCAGTATTTT
TRBV6-5	.	TRBJ2-2	.	CASRSFTGELFF	TGTGCCAGCAGGTCGTTCACCGGGGAGCTGTTTTTT
TRBV5-6	TRBD1	TRBJ1-2	.	CASSWQTGTYGYTF	TGTGCCAGCAGCTGGCAGACAGGGACCTATGGCTACACCTTC
TRBV11-2	TRBD1	TRBJ1-1	.	CASSSRYRGEPNTEAFF	TGTGCCAGCAGCTCAAGGTACAGGGGAGAGCCGAACACTGAAGCTTTCTTT
TRBV6-5	TRBD1	TRBJ2-7	.	CASTTGGTYEQYF	TGTGCCAGCACTACAGGGGGGACCTACGAGCAGTACTTC
TRBV6-1	.	TRBJ1-4	once	CASSDRGTNEKLFF	TGTGCCAGCAGTGACAGGGGTACCAATGAAAAACTGTTTTTT